The TCR beta chain described here comes from a study of OX40 agonist ivuxolimab in advanced cancers. Turning to the study itself: Patients were roughly 87% male with ages roughly 20 to 80, mean roughly 55.

The germline gives CDR1 SGHAT, CDR2 FQNNGV. The CDR3 has 15 residues. Trimming took 3 bases from V and 4 from J, leaving 12 bases between them. Using immunoSEQ multiplex PCR, the repertoire was profiled, and TCRdb retains in-frame clones only, with some absent. The repertoire includes roughly 62,000 clones, approximately 85% of them detected once, and about 4.5% sits in the top ten. This specimen was CD4+ or CD8+ T cells sorted from blood, taken in a trial of the OX40 agonist ivuxolimab. The origin of this receptor is an adult with an advanced solid tumor such as melanoma, head and neck, liver or kidney cancer. The chain links TRBV11-2 to TRBJ2-2, with D perhaps matching TRBD2 (6 bases). In DNA, the CDR3 is TGTGCCAGCAGCTTGGAGGGGTCAAGCACCGGGGAGCTGTTTTTT. Translation gives CASSLEGSSTGELFF.